This T cell receptor beta chain originates from a study of OX40 agonist ivuxolimab in advanced cancers. Broadly, across the study: Ivuxolimab was an agonistic, fully human IgG2 monoclonal antibody directed against OX40 (CD134), a costimulatory receptor. Intravenous ivuxolimab was administered to patients every 2 weeks at six dose levels: 0.01, 0.1, 0.3, 1.5, 3 and 10 mg/kg. Of the 50 to 55 dose-escalation patients, hepatocellular carcinoma was present in about 19, melanoma in roughly 15, renal cell carcinoma in 9 and head and neck cancer in 9. In the dose-escalation cohort, around four fifths of patients were male, and the mean age was approximately 55 years, with a range of about 23 to 90. Prior anti-PD-1, anti-PD-L1 or anti-CTLA-4 therapy was permitted, and roughly two fifths of dose-escalation patients had received checkpoint inhibitors. Partial responses occurred in three dose-escalation patients: two with cutaneous melanoma and one with hepatocellular carcinoma. Peripheral TCRbeta sequencing was intended to test whether TCR sequence diversity was altered and clonal T-cell expansion was caused by ivuxolimab. The paper reports the monotherapy dose-escalation portion (N ≈ 50 patients) of the phase I ivuxolimab trial. Study-level results and caveats: At doses of 0.1 to 3.0 mg/kg, clonal expansion of both CD4+ and CD8+ T cells in blood was seen between baseline and week 6. The antigen specificity of the clonally expanded peripheral T cells was not determined. Low levels of normalized T-cell clonal expansion were also seen in some patients who did not respond. On average, CD8+ T cells showed more expanded clones than CD4+ T cells after ivuxolimab. In partial responders in the 0.1-3.0 mg/kg groups, normalized peripheral clonal expansion was found to be among the lowest, especially among CD8+ T cells.

Remarks on this clone: The target of this receptor is not known. The germline gene is not matched at one end of the junction; a read error may be the cause.

For sequencing of the TCRbeta CDR3 region, genomic DNA was extracted from the sorted cells. The immunoSEQ Assay was used to sequence the TCRbeta CDR3 regions. The immuneACCESS repertoire file appears here via TCRdb, limited to in-frame rearrangements. These files lack a portion of the clones; in checked studies, under half of the deficit traces to unresolved V genes, and the cause of the others is not known. The sample has about 40,000 clones on record, around 84% of them singletons. About a fifth of the sample lies in the top ten. As encoded in the germline V gene (reference sequence), CDR1 is SEHNR while CDR2 is FQNEAQ. From the cysteine up to the phenylalanine, the CDR3 has a length of 14 residues. This entry keeps only the CDR3 DNA: 42 bases, framed from base 1. Patients with a history of autoimmune disease or receiving systemic immunosuppression were excluded from the trial. In every dose cohort, peripheral blood was drawn for TCR sequencing at baseline, cycle 4 day 1, and cycle 7 day 1. Samples were obtained from an open-label, multicenter, first-in-human phase I dose-escalation trial of ivuxolimab. Adults with locally advanced or metastatic melanoma, renal cell carcinoma, hepatocellular carcinoma or head and neck squamous cell carcinoma were enrolled in the trial. Before TCR sequencing, CD4+ and CD8+ T cells were separately sorted from peripheral blood.

The V and J segments used are TRBV7-9 and TRBJ1-2; 7 central nucleotides agree with TRBD1. This material consisted of CD4+ or CD8+ T cells sorted from blood, taken in a trial of the OX40 agonist ivuxolimab. The TCR originated in an adult with an advanced solid tumor such as melanoma, head and neck, liver or kidney cancer. The DNA reads TGTGTCAGCAGAAACTGGGACAGATCCTATGGCTACACCTTC. It is translated as CVSRNWDRSYGYTF.